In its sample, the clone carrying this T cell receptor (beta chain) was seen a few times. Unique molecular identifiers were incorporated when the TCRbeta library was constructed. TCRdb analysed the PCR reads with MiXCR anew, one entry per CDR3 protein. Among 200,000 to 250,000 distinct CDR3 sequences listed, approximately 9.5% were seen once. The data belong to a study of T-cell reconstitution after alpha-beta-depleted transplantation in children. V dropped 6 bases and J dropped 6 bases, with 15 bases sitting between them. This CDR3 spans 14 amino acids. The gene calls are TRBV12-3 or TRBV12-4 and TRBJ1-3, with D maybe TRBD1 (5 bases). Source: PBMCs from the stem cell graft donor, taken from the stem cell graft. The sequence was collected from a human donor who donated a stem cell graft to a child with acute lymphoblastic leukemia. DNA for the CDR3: TGTGCCAGCAGGTTCGCAGGGAATGCAAACACCATATATTTT. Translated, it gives CASRFAGNANTIYF.